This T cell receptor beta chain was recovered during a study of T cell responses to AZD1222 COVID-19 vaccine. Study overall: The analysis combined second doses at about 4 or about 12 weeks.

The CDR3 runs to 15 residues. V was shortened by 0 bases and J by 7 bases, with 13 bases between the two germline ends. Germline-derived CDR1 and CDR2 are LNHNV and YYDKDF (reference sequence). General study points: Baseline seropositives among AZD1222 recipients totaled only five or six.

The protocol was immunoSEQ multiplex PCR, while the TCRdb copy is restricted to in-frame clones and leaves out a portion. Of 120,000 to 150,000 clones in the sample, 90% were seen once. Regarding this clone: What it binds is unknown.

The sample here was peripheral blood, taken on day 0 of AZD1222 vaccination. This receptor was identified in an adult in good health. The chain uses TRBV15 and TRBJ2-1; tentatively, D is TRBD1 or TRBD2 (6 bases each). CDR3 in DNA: TGTGCCACCAGCAGAGAATCCGAAGGGGGGAATGAGCAGTTCTTC. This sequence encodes CATSRESEGGNEQFF.